This TCR beta chain derives from a study of CD8 T cells in ankylosing spondylitis. This clonotype was picked up a small number of times. Its specificity is unknown. Via MiXCR, TCRdb re-called the 5' RACE reads, giving one row per CDR3 protein. There are 750,000 to 850,000 distinct CDR3 sequences in the sample; approximately 12% occur only once, and under 0.6% lies in the top ten. Study-wide findings and caveats: Blood of patients with ankylosing spondylitis appeared to be characterized by a TCR beta motif of seven or eight highly homologous variants.

CDR1 is SGHDT and CDR2 is YYEEEE in the germline V gene. V lost 4 bases to trimming and J lost 4 bases; unmatched junction nucleotides: 5. The CDR3 runs to 15 residues. The sample comprised blood, either unsorted or a sorted T cell fraction (not recorded which). V is TRBV5-6 and J is TRBJ2-3; 11 positions agree with TRBD2. This receptor was obtained from a male donor with ankylosing spondylitis. CDR3 nucleotides: TGTGCCAGCAGCGGTTCTAGCGGGAGGCCAGATACGCAGTATTTT. Encoded protein: CASSGSSGRPDTQYF.